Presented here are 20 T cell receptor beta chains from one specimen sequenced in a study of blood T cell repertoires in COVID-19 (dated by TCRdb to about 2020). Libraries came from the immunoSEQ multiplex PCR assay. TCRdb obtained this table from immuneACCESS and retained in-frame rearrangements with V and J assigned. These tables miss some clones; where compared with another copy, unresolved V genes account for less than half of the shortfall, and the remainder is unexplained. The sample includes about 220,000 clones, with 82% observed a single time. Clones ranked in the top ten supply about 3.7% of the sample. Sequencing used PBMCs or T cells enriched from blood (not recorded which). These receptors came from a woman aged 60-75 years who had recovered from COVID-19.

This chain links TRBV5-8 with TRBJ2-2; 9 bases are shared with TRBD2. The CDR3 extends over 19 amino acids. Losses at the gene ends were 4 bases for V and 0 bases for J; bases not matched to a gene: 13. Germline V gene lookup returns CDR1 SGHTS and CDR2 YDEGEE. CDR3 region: CASSVYSGSFPPNTGELFF. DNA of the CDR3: TGTGCCAGCAGCGTGTATAGCGGGAGTTTTCCCCCGAACACCGGGGAGCTGTTTTTT. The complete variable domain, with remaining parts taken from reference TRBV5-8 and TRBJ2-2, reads EAGVTQSPTHLIKTRGQQATLRCSPISGHTSVYWYQQALGLGLQFLLWYDEGEERNRGNFPPRFSGRQFPNYSSELNVNALELEDSALYLCASSVYSGSFPPNTGELFFGEGSRLTVL.

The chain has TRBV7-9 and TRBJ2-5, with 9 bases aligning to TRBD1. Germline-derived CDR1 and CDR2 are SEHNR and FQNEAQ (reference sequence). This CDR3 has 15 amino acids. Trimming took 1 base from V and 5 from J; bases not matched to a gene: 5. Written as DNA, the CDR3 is TGTGCCAGCAGCTTAGGGGACAGGGAGTGGGAGACCCAGTACTTC. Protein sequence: CASSLGDREWETQYF.

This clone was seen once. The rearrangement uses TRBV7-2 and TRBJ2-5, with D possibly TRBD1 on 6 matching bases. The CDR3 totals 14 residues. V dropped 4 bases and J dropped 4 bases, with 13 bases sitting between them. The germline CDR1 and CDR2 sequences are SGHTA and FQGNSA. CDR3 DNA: TGTGCCAGCAGCTCGACTGGACAGCTAGAGACCCAGTACTTC. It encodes CASSSTGQLETQYF.

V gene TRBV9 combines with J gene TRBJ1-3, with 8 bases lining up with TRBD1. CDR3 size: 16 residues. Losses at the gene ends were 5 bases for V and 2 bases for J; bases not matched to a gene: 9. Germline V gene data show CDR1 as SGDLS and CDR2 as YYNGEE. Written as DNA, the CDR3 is TGTGCCAGCAGAAGGACAGGGCCCAATACTGGAAACACCATATATTTT. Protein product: CASRRTGPNTGNTIYF.

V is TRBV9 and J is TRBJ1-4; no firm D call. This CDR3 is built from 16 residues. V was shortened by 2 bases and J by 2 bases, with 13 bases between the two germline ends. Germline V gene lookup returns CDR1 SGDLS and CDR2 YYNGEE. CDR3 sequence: CASSVQAQPTNEKLFF. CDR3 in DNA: TGTGCCAGCAGCGTCCAGGCACAGCCGACTAATGAAAAACTGTTTTTT.

In nucleotides, the CDR3 is TGTGCCAGCAGTCGCGGGACAGGGGTTATCGAGACCCAGTACTTC. This encodes CASSRGTGVIETQYF. The chain carries TRBV6-5 and TRBJ2-5; 10 bases are a match to TRBD1. Per germline, CDR1 MNHEY and CDR2 SVGAGI. This CDR3 spans 15 amino acids. Trimming removed 5 bases from V and 5 bases from J; junction bases left unmatched: 8.

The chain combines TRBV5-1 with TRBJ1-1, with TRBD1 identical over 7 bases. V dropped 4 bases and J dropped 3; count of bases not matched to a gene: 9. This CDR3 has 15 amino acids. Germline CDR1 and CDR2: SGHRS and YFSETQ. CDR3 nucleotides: TGCGCCAGCAGCCCGTCCGACAGGGCAGACACTGAAGCTTTCTTT. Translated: CASSPSDRADTEAFF.

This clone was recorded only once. The CDR3 coding sequence is TGTGCCAGTAGTATGAAACAGTTCACAGATACGCAGTATTTT. Translated: CASSMKQFTDTQYF. The chain uses TRBV19 and TRBJ2-3; D is ambiguous. Trimming stripped 3 bases from V and 2 bases from J, with 9 bases between. The CDR3 spans 14 residues. CDR1 is LNHDA, CDR2 SQIVND, per germline (reference sequence).

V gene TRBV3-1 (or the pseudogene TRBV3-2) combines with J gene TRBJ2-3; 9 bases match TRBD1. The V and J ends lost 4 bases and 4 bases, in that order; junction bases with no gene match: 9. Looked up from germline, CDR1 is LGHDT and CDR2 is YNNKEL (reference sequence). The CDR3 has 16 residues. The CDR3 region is CASSLLPGQGSDTQYF. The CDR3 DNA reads TGTGCCAGCAGCCTACTCCCTGGACAGGGGTCAGATACGCAGTATTTT.

CDR3 nucleotide sequence: TGTGCTAGTGGTTTGGGACAGGGTGGCACCGGGGAGCTGTTTTTT. Its translation is CASGLGQGGTGELFF. J is TRBJ2-2 and V is TRBV12-5, with 7 bases that match TRBD1. CDR1 LGHNT and CDR2 FRNRAP come from the germline V gene. With 1 base clipped from V and 4 bases from J, the junction kept 3 bases outside the gene matches. The CDR3 totals 15 residues.

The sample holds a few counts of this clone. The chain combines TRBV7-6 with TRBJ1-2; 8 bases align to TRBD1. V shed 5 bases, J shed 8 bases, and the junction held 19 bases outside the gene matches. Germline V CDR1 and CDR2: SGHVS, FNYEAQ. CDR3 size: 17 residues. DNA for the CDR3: TGTGCCAGCAGCCTTAATGCTGGACAGGGTGGCGCGTACGGCTACACCTTC. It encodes CASSLNAGQGGAYGYTF. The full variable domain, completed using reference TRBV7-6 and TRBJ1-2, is GAGVSQSPRYKVTKRGQDVALRCDPISGHVSLYWYRQALGQGPEFLTYFNYEAQQDKSGLPNDRFSAERPEGSISTLTIQRTEQRDSAMYRCASSLNAGQGGAYGYTFGSGTRLTVV.

The CDR3: CASSLGHLNTEAFF. The CDR3 nucleotides read TGTGCCAGCAGCTTAGGACACCTGAACACTGAAGCTTTCTTT. The chain links TRBV7-6 to TRBJ1-1; D not certain. Germline values: CDR1 SGHVS, CDR2 FNYEAQ. The germline V and J ends were trimmed by 1 base and 0 bases, with 6 bases remaining between them. The CDR3 covers 14 residues.

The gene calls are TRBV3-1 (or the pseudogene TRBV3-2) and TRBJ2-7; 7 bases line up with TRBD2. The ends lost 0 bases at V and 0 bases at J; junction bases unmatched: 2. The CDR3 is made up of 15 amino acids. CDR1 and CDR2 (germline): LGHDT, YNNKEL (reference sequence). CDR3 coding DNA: TGTGCCAGCAGCCAAGATCTAGCGGTCTCCTACGAGCAGTACTTC. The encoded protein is CASSQDLAVSYEQYF.

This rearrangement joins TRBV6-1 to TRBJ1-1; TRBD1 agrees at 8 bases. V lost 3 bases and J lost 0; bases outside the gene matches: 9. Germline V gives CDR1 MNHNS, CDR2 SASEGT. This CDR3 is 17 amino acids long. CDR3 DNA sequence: TGTGCCAGCAGTGACCGATCTAGGACAGGGTTGAACACTGAAGCTTTCTTT. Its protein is CASSDRSRTGLNTEAFF.

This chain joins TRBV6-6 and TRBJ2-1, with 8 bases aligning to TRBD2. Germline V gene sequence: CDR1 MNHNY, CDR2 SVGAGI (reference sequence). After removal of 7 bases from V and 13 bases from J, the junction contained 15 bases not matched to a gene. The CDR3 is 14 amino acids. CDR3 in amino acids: CASTGLSGSLSQFF. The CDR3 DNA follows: TGTGCCAGCACGGGCTTGAGCGGGAGCCTAAGCCAGTTCTTC.

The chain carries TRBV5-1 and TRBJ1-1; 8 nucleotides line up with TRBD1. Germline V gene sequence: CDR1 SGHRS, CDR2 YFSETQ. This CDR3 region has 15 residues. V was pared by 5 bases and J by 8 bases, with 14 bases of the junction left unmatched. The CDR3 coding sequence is TGCGCCAGCAGAGAAACAGGGGGTCAAGGCCTAGAAGCTTTCTTT. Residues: CASRETGGQGLEAFF.

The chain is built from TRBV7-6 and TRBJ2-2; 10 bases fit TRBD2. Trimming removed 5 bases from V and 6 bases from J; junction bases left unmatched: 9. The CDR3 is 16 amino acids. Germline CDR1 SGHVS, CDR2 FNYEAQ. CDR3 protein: CASSKVASGSSGELFF. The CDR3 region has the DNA TGTGCCAGCAGCAAAGTGGCTAGCGGGAGCTCCGGGGAGCTGTTTTTT. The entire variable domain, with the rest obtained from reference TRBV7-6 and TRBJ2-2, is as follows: GAGVSQSPRYKVTKRGQDVALRCDPISGHVSLYWYRQALGQGPEFLTYFNYEAQQDKSGLPNDRFSAERPEGSISTLTIQRTEQRDSAMYRCASSKVASGSSGELFFGEGSRLTVL.

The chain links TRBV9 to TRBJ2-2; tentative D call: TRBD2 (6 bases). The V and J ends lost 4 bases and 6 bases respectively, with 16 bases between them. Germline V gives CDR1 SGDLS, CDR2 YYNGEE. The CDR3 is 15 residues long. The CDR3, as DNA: TGTGCCAGCAGCAAGAGGGCTAGCGAGGCCGGGGAGCTGTTTTTT. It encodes CASSKRASEAGELFF. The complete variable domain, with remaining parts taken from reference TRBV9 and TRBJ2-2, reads DSGVTQTPKHLITATGQRVTLRCSPRSGDLSVYWYQQSLDQGLQFLIQYYNGEERAKGNILERFSAQQFPDLHSELNLSSLELGDSALYFCASSKRASEAGELFFGEGSRLTVL.

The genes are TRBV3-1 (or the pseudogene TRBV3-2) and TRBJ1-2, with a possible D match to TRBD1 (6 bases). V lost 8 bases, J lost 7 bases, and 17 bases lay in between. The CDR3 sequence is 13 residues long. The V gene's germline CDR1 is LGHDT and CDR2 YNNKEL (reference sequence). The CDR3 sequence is CASQIGQGSGYTF. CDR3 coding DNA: TGTGCCAGCCAAATCGGGCAGGGGAGTGGCTACACCTTC.

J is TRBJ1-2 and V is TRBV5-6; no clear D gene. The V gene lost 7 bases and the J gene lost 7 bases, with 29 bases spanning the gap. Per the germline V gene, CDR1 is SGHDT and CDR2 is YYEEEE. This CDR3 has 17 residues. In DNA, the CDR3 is TGTGCCAGCTGGTACAGTCCCATACCCCAGCCTCAGTCTGGCTACACCTTC. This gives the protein CASWYSPIPQPQSGYTF.